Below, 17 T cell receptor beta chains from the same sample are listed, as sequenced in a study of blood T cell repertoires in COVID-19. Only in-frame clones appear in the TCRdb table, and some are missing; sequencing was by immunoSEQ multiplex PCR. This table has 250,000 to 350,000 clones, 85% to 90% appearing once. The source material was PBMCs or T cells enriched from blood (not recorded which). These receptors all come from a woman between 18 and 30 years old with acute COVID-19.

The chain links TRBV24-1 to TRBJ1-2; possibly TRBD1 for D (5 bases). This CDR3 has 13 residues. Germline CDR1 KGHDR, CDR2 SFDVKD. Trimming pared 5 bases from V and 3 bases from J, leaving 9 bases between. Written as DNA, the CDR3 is TGTGCCACCAGTGTTGGCAGGGACTATGGCTACACCTTC. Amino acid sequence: CATSVGRDYGYTF.

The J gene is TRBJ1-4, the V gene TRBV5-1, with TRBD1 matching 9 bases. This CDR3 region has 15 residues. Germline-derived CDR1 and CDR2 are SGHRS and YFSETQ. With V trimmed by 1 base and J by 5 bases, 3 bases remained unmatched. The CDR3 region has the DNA TGCGCCAGCAGCTTGCTCGGGACAGGGAATGAAAAACTGTTTTTT. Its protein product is CASSLLGTGNEKLFF.

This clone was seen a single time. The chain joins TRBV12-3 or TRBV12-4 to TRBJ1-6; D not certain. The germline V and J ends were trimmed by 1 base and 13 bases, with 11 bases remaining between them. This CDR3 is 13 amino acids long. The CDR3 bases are TGTGCCAGCAGTTTAGACGGAGTCACGCCCCTCCACTTT. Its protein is CASSLDGVTPLHF.

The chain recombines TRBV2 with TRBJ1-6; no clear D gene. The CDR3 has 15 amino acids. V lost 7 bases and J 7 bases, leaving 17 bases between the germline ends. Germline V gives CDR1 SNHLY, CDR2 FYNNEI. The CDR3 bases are TGTGCCAGCACCCGCCGGACGGGCGGGAATTCACCCCTCCACTTT. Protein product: CASTRRTGGNSPLHF.

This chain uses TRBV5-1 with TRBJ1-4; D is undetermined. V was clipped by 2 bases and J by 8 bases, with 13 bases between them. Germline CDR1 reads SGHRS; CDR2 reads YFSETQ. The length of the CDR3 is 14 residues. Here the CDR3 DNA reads TGCGCCAGCAGCTTTGGGCAGGTACGGGAAAAACTGTTTTTT. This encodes CASSFGQVREKLFF.

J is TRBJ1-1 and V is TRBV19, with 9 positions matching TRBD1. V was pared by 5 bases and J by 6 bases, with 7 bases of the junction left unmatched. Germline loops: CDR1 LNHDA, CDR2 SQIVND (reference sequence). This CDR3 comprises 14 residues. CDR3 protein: CASSPDRGGSEAFF. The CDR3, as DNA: TGTGCCAGTAGTCCCGACAGGGGGGGGTCTGAAGCTTTCTTT.

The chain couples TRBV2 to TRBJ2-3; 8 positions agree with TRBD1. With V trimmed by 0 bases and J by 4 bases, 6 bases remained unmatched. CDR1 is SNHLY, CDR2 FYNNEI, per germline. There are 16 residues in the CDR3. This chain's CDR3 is CASSEATAGGADTQYF. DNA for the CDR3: TGTGCCAGCAGTGAAGCGACAGCAGGGGGCGCAGATACGCAGTATTTT.

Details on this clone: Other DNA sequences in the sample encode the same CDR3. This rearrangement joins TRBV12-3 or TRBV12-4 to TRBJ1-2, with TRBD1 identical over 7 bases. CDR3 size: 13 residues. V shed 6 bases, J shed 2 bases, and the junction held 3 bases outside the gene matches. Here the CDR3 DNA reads TGTGCCAGCAGCCCGACAGGGAACTATGGCTACACCTTC. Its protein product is CASSPTGNYGYTF.

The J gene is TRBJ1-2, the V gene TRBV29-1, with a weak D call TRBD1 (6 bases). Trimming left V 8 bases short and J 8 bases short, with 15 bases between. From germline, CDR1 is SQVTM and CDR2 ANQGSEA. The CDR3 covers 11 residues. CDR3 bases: TGCAGCACCAGGACAGTGGGGGGCTACACCTTC. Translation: CSTRTVGGYTF.

CDR3 bases: TGTGCCAGCAGTGAAGAGCCTGAGACCCAGTACTTC. Translation: CASSEEPETQYF. The rearrangement joins TRBV2 to TRBJ2-5; no firm D call. V lost 1 base, J lost 5 bases, and 5 bases lay in between. Germline V gene data show CDR1 as SNHLY and CDR2 as FYNNEI. This CDR3 region has 12 residues.

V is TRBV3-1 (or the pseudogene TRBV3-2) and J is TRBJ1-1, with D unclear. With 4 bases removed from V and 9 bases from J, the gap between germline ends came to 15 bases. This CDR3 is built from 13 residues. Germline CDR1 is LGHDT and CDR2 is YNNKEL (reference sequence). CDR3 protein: CASSLEGGSQAFF. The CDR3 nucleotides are TGTGCCAGCAGCCTTGAGGGCGGGTCCCAAGCTTTCTTT.

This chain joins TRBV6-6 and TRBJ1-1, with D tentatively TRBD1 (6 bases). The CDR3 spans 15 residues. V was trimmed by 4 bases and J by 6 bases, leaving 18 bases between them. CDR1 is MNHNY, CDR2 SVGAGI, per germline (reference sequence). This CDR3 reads CASSLDGTGISEAFF. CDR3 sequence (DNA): TGTGCCAGCAGTTTAGACGGTACAGGGATCTCTGAAGCTTTCTTT.

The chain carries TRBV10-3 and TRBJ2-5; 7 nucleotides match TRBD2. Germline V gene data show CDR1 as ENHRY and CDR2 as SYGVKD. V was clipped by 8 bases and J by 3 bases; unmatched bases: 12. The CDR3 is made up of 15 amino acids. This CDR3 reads CAIGYAGATKETQYF. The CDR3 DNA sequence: TGTGCCATCGGTTATGCGGGAGCGACAAAAGAGACCCAGTACTTC.

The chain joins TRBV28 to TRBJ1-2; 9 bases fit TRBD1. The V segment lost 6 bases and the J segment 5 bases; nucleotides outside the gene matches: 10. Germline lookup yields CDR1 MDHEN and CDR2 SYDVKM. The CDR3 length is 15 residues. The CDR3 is CASSRTGEGEYGYTF. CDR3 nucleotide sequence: TGTGCCAGCAGCCGGACAGGGGAAGGGGAATATGGCTACACCTTC.

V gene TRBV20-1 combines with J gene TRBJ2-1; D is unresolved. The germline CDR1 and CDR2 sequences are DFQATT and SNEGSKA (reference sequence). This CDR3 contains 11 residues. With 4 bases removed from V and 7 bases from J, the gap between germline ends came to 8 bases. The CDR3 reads CSATTWNEQFF. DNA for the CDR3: TGCAGTGCTACGACTTGGAATGAGCAGTTCTTC.

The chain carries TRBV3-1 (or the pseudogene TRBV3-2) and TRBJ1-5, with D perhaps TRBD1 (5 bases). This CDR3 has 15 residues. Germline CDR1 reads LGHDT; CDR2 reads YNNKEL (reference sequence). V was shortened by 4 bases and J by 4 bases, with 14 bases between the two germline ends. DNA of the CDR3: TGTGCCAGCAGCCCGGACACCCTGCGGAATCAGCCCCAGCATTTT. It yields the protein CASSPDTLRNQPQHF.

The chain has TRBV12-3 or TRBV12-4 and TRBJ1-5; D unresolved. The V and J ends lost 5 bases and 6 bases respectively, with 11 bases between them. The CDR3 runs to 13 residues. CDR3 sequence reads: CASSLEPGQPQHF. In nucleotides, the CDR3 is TGTGCCAGCAGTCTGGAACCGGGTCAGCCCCAGCATTTT.